The next 30 T cell receptor delta chains were all read from a single sample in a study of γδ T cells in repeated Plasmodium falciparum infection. TCRdb fed the multiplex PCR reads into CATT to redo clone calling. This sample has about 57,000 delta-chain clones; over 1.5% occur once, and the top ten carry approximately 15%. Bulk repertoires came from Vgamma9/Vdelta2+ or Vdelta2-negative gammadelta T cells flow-sorted from PBMC. Sequenced input: gamma-delta T cells from blood. The receptors were sampled from a pool of human donors (malaria-infected and uninfected, not separated).

In the case of this clone: A read error may produce the germline difference seen at one junction end. The chain is built from TRDV1 and TRDJ1, with 12 nucleotides matching TRDD3. The J gene was not available in TCRdb and was assigned here by matching the DNA to germline segments. The germline V gene has CDR1 TSWWSYY and CDR2 QGS. The CDR3 spans 20 residues. The DNA of the CDR3 is TGTGCTCTTGGGGAAACCCGAAACTGGGGGATACCCATCTTCACCGATAGACTCATCTTT. Translated, it gives CALGETRNWGIPIFTDRLIF.

As regards this clone: The protein TCRdb lists belongs to a much larger clone and differs from this DNA's translation at residue 15, which points to a read error; the protein shown is made from the DNA. The J gene is TRDJ1, the V gene TRDV1; 7 positions match TRDD3. In the absence of a J gene in TCRdb, the DNA was matched to germline to assign it here. This CDR3 is 21 amino acids long. Trimming cost V 3 bases and J 6 bases; bases outside gene matches: 28. Germline loops: CDR1 TSWWSYY, CDR2 QGS. The CDR3 DNA reads as TGTGCTCTTGGGGAGACCCATGCGTACTGGGGTCCCTTACGCCATTTTAATAAACTCATCTTT. Residues: CALGETHAYWGPLRHFNKLIF.

In its sample, this clone was seen a few times. TCRdb has a much larger clone's protein, which differs at residue 15 from the translation of this DNA, likely because of a read error; what is shown is the protein translated from the DNA. The chain joins TRDV1 to TRDJ1, with a tentative D call TRDD2 (5 bases). No J gene is reported in TCRdb; it was inferred here by comparing the DNA with germline. The V gene's germline CDR1 is TSWWSYY and CDR2 QGS. The CDR3 covers 21 residues. Between the trimmed V and J ends, which lost 0 bases and 0 bases, there was a span of 26 bases. In DNA form, the CDR3 reads TGTGCTCTTGGGGAACTACTATTCGCCTACGTTGTTCCGCAGAACACCGATAAACTCATCTTT. Amino acid sequence: CALGELLFAYVVPQNTDKLIF.

This clone was detected a few times. TCRdb's entry gives the protein of a much larger clone, which mismatches this DNA's translation at residue 15, likely from a read error; the protein reported here is translated from the DNA. The chain recombines TRDV1 with TRDJ1; TRDD3 matches 8 bases. TCRdb is silent on the J gene; assignment here came from matching the DNA to germline. The CDR3 is 25 amino acids. The germline V gene has CDR1 TSWWSYY and CDR2 QGS. V lost 5 bases to trimming and J lost 0 bases; unmatched junction nucleotides: 35. This chain's CDR3 is CALGKTSLPPFYWGVLTPYTDKLIF. For the CDR3, the DNA is TGTGCTCTTGGGAAGACGAGCCTTCCCCCCTTTTACTGGGGGGTACTGACACCGTACACCGATAAACTCATCTTT.

This clone occurred many times. Only one base separates this from a far larger clonotype, so it likely reflects a read error. Other DNA sequences in this sample translate to the same CDR3. CDR3 bases: TGTGCCCCCTTATCCACCGGGGACACGTACACCGATAAACTCATCTTT. This codes for CAPLSTGDTYTDKLIF. The rearrangement joins TRDV3 to TRDJ1; tentative D call: TRDD3 (5 bases). Germline CDR1 and CDR2: TVYSNPD and GDNSRS (reference sequence). With 5 bases removed from V and 0 bases from J, the gap between germline ends came to 22 bases. This CDR3 comprises 16 residues.

Comments on this clone: A far larger clone is a single base away, which makes a read error likely. Other DNA sequences in this sample translate to the same CDR3. The chain couples TRDV1 to TRDJ1; unclear D gene. The CDR3 extends over 14 amino acids. Germline CDR1 is TSWWSYY and CDR2 is QGS. DNA of the CDR3: TGTGCTCTTGGGGCCTTACCCGGAGGGCATAAACTCATCTTC. This codes for CALGALPGGHKLIF.

This clone showed up many times. A much larger clone differs by one base, so this may be a read error. The limits of the CDR3 on the DNA are not certain, so only TCRdb's listed CDR3 is given. The same CDR3 arises from other DNA sequences in this sample as well. The V call is TRDV1, the J call TRDJ1; TRDD3 reflects the table's D call only, with no check against the DNA. The CDR3 spans 20 amino acids, including both terminal residues. Germline V gene data show CDR1 as TSWWSYY and CDR2 as QGS. CDR3 amino acids: CALWEGRFRLGDHIPDKLIF.

This clone was detected a few times. TCRdb lists the protein of a much larger clone for this DNA, which differs at residue 4, so this is likely a read error; the protein given here is translated from the DNA itself. The gene calls are TRDV1 and TRDJ1; 10 bases align to TRDD3. As TCRdb names no J gene, one was assigned here on the basis of a DNA match to germline. Trimming cost V 7 bases and J 1 base; bases outside gene matches: 24. CDR3 length equals 21 residues. Germline V gene sequence: CDR1 TSWWSYY, CDR2 QGS. CDR3 nucleotides: TGTGCTCTTGATCCCCTCCAACCCTCCATCCTACTGGGGGATGCCACCGATAAACTCATCTTT. It is translated as CALDPLQPSILLGDATDKLIF.

This clone has just a few counts. This DNA translates differently at residue 2 from the TCRdb protein, which is that of a much larger clone; a read error is likely, and the protein shown is the DNA's own translation. This rearrangement joins TRDV3 to TRDJ1, with 7 nucleotides matching TRDD2. Germline V gene data show CDR1 as TVYSNPD and CDR2 as GDNSRS (reference sequence). CDR3 length equals 19 residues. The CDR3 loop reads CSFSVYHFLRGWETDKLIF. The CDR3 DNA follows: TGTTCCTTTTCCGTCTACCATTTCCTACGCGGCTGGGAAACCGATAAACTCATCTTT.

This clone was recorded many times. A much larger clone is a single base away; this may be a read error. V usage is TRDV1 and J usage is TRDJ1; D possibly corresponds to TRDD3 (6 bases). This CDR3 comprises 22 residues. CDR1 is TSWWSYY and CDR2 is QGS in the germline V gene. The CDR3 region has the DNA TGTGCTCTTGGGGAACCTCGGAGAAGAGATACGCGGACATCATTCCACAGCGATAAAGTCATCTTT. This translates into CALGEPRRRDTRTSFHSDKVIF.

This clone appeared many times. The protein TCRdb gives is from a much larger clone and does not agree with this DNA's translation at residue 3, likely a read error; the protein shown here comes from the DNA. The rearrangement joins TRDV1 to TRDJ1; 12 nucleotides line up with TRDD3. This CDR3 is 18 amino acids long. In germline, CDR1 is TSWWSYY, CDR2 QGS. CDR3 sequence: CAIGSAKGIWGIRSKLIF. CDR3 nucleotides: TGTGCTATTGGGAGCGCCAAGGGGATCTGGGGGATACGAAGTAAACTCATCTTT.

This clone was recorded many times. A read error is the likely source, as a far larger clone sits one nucleotide away. Other DNA sequences in the sample encode the same CDR3. The V and J genes are TRDV1 and TRDJ1; 9 bases line up with TRDD3. CDR1 and CDR2 (germline): TSWWSYY, QGS. The CDR3 sequence is 17 residues long. The CDR3 reads CALGVGAGGFSTDKLIF. CDR3 DNA sequence: TGTGCTCTCGGGGTCGGGGCTGGGGGATTCTCTACCGATAAACTCATCTTT.

As concerns this clone: A far larger clone is only one base removed, so a read error is likely. At the DNA level, this CDR3 is encoded by other sequences in the same sample as well. The chain is built from TRDV2 and TRDJ1, with 10 bases lining up with TRDD3. CDR1 is GEAIGNYY, CDR2 EKD, per germline. There are 17 residues in the CDR3. CDR3 region: CACDQLGDPAYTDKLIF. CDR3 coding DNA: TGTGCCTGTGACCAACTGGGGGATCCCGCGTACACCGATAAGCTCATCTTT.

This clone was picked up many times. TCRdb's protein for this DNA is that of a much larger clone and differs from the translation at residue 11, likely a read error; the protein shown is the DNA translation. The chain carries TRDV2 and TRDJ1, with 10 bases lining up with TRDD3. Germline CDR1 is GEAIGNYY and CDR2 is EKD. V shed 2 bases and J 2 bases; nucleotides not matched to a gene: 13. The length of the CDR3 is 18 residues. The CDR3 sequence: CACDKGDTATPQTDKLIF. As DNA, the CDR3 is TGTGCCTGTGACAAGGGGGATACGGCCACACCGCAGACCGATAAACTCATCTTT.

Many counts were recorded for this clone. The mismatch at residue 3 between this DNA's translation and the TCRdb protein of a much larger clone likely reflects a read error; the protein shown is translated from the DNA. Other DNA variants within this sample encode the same CDR3. The V and J genes are TRDV1 and TRDJ1; TRDD3 is a possible D gene (6 bases). CDR1 is TSWWSYY, CDR2 QGS, per germline. CDR3 length: 20 residues. In DNA form, the CDR3 reads TGTGCTCCTGGGGAAAACAGCGGGCCATCCTCGGGGGTCCTCACCGATAAGCTCATCTTT. Amino acids: CAPGENSGPSSGVLTDKLIF.

This clone was seen a handful of times. The protein TCRdb lists belongs to a much larger clone and differs from this DNA's translation at residue 8, which points to a read error; the protein shown is made from the DNA. V gene TRAV36/DV7 combines with J gene TRDJ1; 8 bases match TRDD3. Germline V CDR1 and CDR2: VTNFRS, LTSSGIE (reference sequence). V trimming: 4 bases; J trimming: 1 base; junction bases outside the gene matches: 27. The CDR3 has 21 amino acids. Here the CDR3 DNA reads TGTGCTGTGTGGGCTCTGATCTGTCGCCTTTTTCTGGGGGACGTCACCGATAAACTCATCTTT. Residues: CAVWALICRLFLGDVTDKLIF.

With respect to this clone: TCRdb attributes to this sequence the protein of a much larger clone, which differs from the DNA translation at residue 6; a read error is likely, and the protein displayed is translated from the DNA. This chain uses TRDV1 with TRDJ1, with TRDD3 matching 10 bases. With V trimmed by 5 bases and J by 0 bases, 18 bases remained unmatched. Germline values: CDR1 TSWWSYY, CDR2 QGS. The CDR3 spans 20 residues. CDR3 in DNA: TGTGCTCTTGGGAACGAAAGAGGGCTACTGGGGGATTTAAACACCGATAAACTCATCTTT. Its translation: CALGNERGLLGDLNTDKLIF.

Concerning this clone itself: For this DNA, TCRdb reports the protein of a much larger clone, which diverges at residue 12, most likely from a read error; the protein presented here is translated directly from the DNA. The V gene is TRDV2, the J gene TRDJ3, with 7 bases matching TRDD3. CDR1 is GEAIGNYY, CDR2 EKD, per germline. The CDR3 is made up of 17 amino acids. In DNA form, the CDR3 reads TGTGCCTGTGACACCTGGGGGAGCTCCTGGGACCCCCGACAGATGTTTTTC. Translation: CACDTWGSSWDPRQMFF.

This clone was detected ten times or more. The chain joins TRDV1 to TRDJ1; 13 bases match TRDD3. The germline gives CDR1 TSWWSYY, CDR2 QGS. This CDR3 spans 23 amino acids. Germline trimming cut 1 base from V and 4 bases from J; bases unmatched to any gene: 24. The CDR3: CALGEPAFFKPLLGDTRNDKLIF. CDR3 in DNA: TGTGCTCTTGGGGAACCGGCTTTCTTCAAGCCCCTACTGGGGGATACGCGGAACGATAAACTCATCTTT.

This clone was seen many times. TCRdb shows a much larger clone's protein in place of this DNA's translation, and the two differ at residue 5, likely through a read error; the protein shown is translated from the DNA. The gene calls are TRDV1 and TRDJ1; D uncertain. Matching the DNA to germline supplied the J gene, which TCRdb does not give. The germline V gene encodes CDR1 TSWWSYY and CDR2 QGS. The CDR3 runs to 17 residues. The V end lost 4 bases, the J end lost 5 bases, and 23 bases lay between the germline ends. CDR3 sequence reads: CALGGLAALPPGDKLIF. CDR3 in DNA: TGTGCTCTTGGGGGACTAGCCGCTCTACCTCCCGGGGATAAACTCATCTTT.

This clone came up many times. This is likely an artifact of a read error, given a far larger clone one base away. The identical CDR3 is also encoded by other nucleotide sequences in the sample. J is TRDJ2 and V is TRDV1; TRDD3 is a possible D gene (5 bases). The CDR3 covers 19 residues. Germline V gives CDR1 TSWWSYY, CDR2 QGS. For the CDR3, the DNA is TGTGCTCTTGGGGAAGTGGCTATCGCGACTGGCGTTGGGGCAGCGCAACTCTTCTTT. It translates to CALGEVAIATGVGAAQLFF.

With respect to this clone: TCRdb's entry gives the protein of a much larger clone, which mismatches this DNA's translation at residue 12, likely from a read error; the protein reported here is translated from the DNA. This chain joins TRDV1 and TRDJ1; 10 bases agree with TRDD3. In the absence of a J gene in TCRdb, the DNA was matched to germline to assign it here. Germline V gene data show CDR1 as TSWWSYY and CDR2 as QGS. The V and J ends lost 4 bases and 7 bases, in that order; junction bases with no gene match: 36. This CDR3 has 24 residues. The CDR3 spells CALGGEMPSYLPLLTGGFFGKLIF. The CDR3 DNA reads TGTGCTCTTGGGGGAGAGATGCCTTCCTATCTCCCTCTCCTAACTGGGGGATTTTTCGGTAAACTCATCTTT.

This clone was observed a few times. The protein TCRdb gives is from a much larger clone and does not agree with this DNA's translation at residue 9, likely a read error; the protein shown here comes from the DNA. This rearrangement joins TRDV1 to TRDJ1; 7 bases are a match to TRDD3. After removal of 1 base from V and 6 bases from J, the junction contained 2 bases not matched to a gene. The CDR3 length is 13 residues. CDR1 and CDR2 (germline): TSWWSYY, QGS. The CDR3 nucleotides are TGTGCTCTTGGGGAACACTGGGGCCATAAACTCATCTTT. It translates to CALGEHWGHKLIF.

Many counts were recorded for this clone. A far larger clone is a single base away, which makes a read error likely. Other DNA sequences in this specimen translate into the identical CDR3. The chain employs TRDV1 and TRDJ1; D may be TRDD2 (5 bases). This CDR3 contains 18 residues. V lost 3 bases to trimming and J lost 2 bases, with 22 bases between them. Germline V lookup: CDR1 TSWWSYY, CDR2 QGS. This CDR3 is CALGEGPTPPLPTDKLIF. Here the CDR3 DNA reads TGTGCTCTTGGGGAGGGCCCTACACCGCCCCTCCCGACCGATAAACTCATCTTT.

This clone was seen only a few times. TCRdb shows a much larger clone's protein in place of this DNA's translation, and the two differ at residue 3, likely through a read error; the protein shown is translated from the DNA. The chain joins TRDV2 to TRDJ1; D perhaps matches TRDD3 (5 bases). TCRdb carries no J gene annotation; the J gene was assigned here by matching the DNA with germline. In germline, CDR1 is GEAIGNYY, CDR2 EKD. The CDR3 has 21 residues. CDR3 loop: CARDTYREEEDIRGYTDKLIF. The CDR3 bases are TGTGCCCGTGACACATATCGGGAAGAAGAGGATATCCGGGGGTACACCGATAAACTCATCTTT.

This clone was seen only a few times. TCRdb attributes to this sequence the protein of a much larger clone, which differs from the DNA translation at residue 7; a read error is likely, and the protein displayed is translated from the DNA. The chain couples TRDV1 to TRDJ1; TRDD3 agrees at 10 bases. Here the J gene came from matching the DNA to germline, since TCRdb omits it. The CDR3 extends over 20 amino acids. CDR1 and CDR2 from the germline V gene are TSWWSYY and QGS. V dropped 2 bases and J dropped 8; count of bases not matched to a gene: 23. Here the CDR3 reads CALGENFCGLLLWGIQKLIF. In DNA form, the CDR3 reads TGTGCTCTTGGGGAAAATTTCTGCGGCCTTCTCCTGTGGGGGATACAGAAACTCATCTTT.

As for this clone: TCRdb's listed protein matches a much larger clone and diverges from this DNA's translation at residue 6, likely through a read error; the protein shown comes from the DNA. The rearrangement links TRDV1 to TRDJ2; 9 bases fit TRDD3. The J segment lost 3 bases and the V segment lost 1 base, leaving 24 bases of the junction unmatched. CDR1 and CDR2 from the germline V gene are TSWWSYY and QGS. The CDR3 has 23 residues. The CDR3 loop reads CALGERLSTTPYWGTKMTAQLFF. DNA of the CDR3: TGTGCTCTTGGGGAACGCCTATCCACCACTCCGTACTGGGGGACAAAAATGACAGCACAACTCTTCTTT.

This clone was counted between two and nine times. A single base is all that separates this from a far larger clone, so a read error is likely. Other DNA sequences in the same sample also yield this CDR3. The V gene call is TRDV1, and the J gene call is absent; TRDD3, the table's D call, was not compared with the DNA. The germline V gene has CDR1 TSWWSYY and CDR2 QGS. This CDR3 region has 13 residues. The DNA of the CDR3 is TGTGCTCTTGGGGGGGCTACCCCCCGTGAGCTCATCTTT. Its translation is CALGGATPRELIF.

By proportion, this clone is medium-sized. The V gene is TRDV1, the J gene TRDJ1, with 8 bases that match TRDD3. Germline CDR1 TSWWSYY, CDR2 QGS. J gave up 2 bases and V 2 bases, and 10 bases lay outside the gene matches. The CDR3 spans 17 residues. CDR3 bases: TGTGCTCTTGGGGAAATAACGATGGGGGATGGGACCGATAAACTCATCTTT. Protein sequence: CALGEITMGDGTDKLIF.

This clone was seen many times. The TCRdb protein, from a much larger clone, departs from this DNA's translation at residue 7, likely by read error; the protein shown derives from the DNA. The chain has TRDV1 and TRDJ1; no reliable D call. This CDR3 is built from 13 residues. V lost 4 bases, J lost 1 base, and 7 bases lay in between. The germline V gene has CDR1 TSWWSYY and CDR2 QGS. In DNA, the CDR3 is TGTGCTCTTGGGGCCCTATCCACCGATAAACTCATCTTT. It specifies CALGALSTDKLIF.